The present T cell receptor (beta chain) was sequenced within a study of tumor-infiltrating lymphocytes in primary liver carcinoma (TCRdb year 2017). Regarding the research as a whole: Roughly five patients with histopathologically diagnosed primary liver carcinoma underwent surgical resection in China between late 2015 and March 2016. The five patients, three men and two women aged 30 to 69 years, had hepatocellular carcinoma (four) or combined HCC and intrahepatic cholangiocarcinoma (one). The five patients had tumors of stage T1-T3 N0M0, with maximum diameters ranging from 4.2 to 10 cm. Each sample produced roughly 3.5 to 8 million productive TCRbeta reads, and read depth showed no significant difference between tissue types. The study combined TCRbeta repertoire sequencing, expression microarrays and whole-exome sequencing across five regions of each liver tumor, with adjacent normal tissue and blood. TCRbeta repertoire sequencing covered 35 or so specimens from 5 patients: about 25 tumor regions, 5 adjacent noncancerous liver tissues and 5 peripheral blood samples. Reproducibility between technical replicate repertoires was high, with correlation coefficients above 0.95 and mean shared-clone rates approximately 0.9. General findings and caveats noted by the study authors: Only the TCR beta chain was sequenced, which likely underestimates true repertoire diversity because unpaired alpha chains were not captured. Since the samples were bulk and unsorted, there was no way to compare CD4+ and CD8+ T cell repertoires. The study included only a handful of patients, and the authors note findings should be validated in a larger study. Pairs of tumor regions showed greater repertoire overlap (mean around 36%) than tumor-adjacent pairs (17%) or tumor-blood pairs (approximately 15%), which is consistent with antigen-driven expansion. The top 250 clones accounted for a significantly greater share of the repertoire in tumors than in blood (p = 0.039).

The CDR3 has 16 amino acids, counting the end cysteine and phenylalanine. Solely the CDR3 DNA is kept, with 48 bases framed from the first base. According to the germline V gene, CDR1 reads MNHEY and CDR2 reads SVGAGI. Germline trimming: 0 bases from V, 4 bases from J; junction bases outside gene matches: 4. A few counts support this clonotype. No antigen is known for it. Per-nucleotide qualities are absent, and no much larger clonotype sits a single base away. Blood RNA was extracted from unsorted whole blood using TRIzol reagent, and germline DNA was obtained with the DNeasy Blood & Tissue kit. Patients had chronic HBV infection and were treatment-naive at sampling. Before surgery, about 4 milliliters of peripheral blood were collected into K2EDTA tubes. TCRbeta-specific cDNA was reverse-transcribed from approximately 500 ng total RNA using a constant-region primer and ProtoScript II reverse transcriptase. Construction of the TCRbeta libraries relied on three nested rounds of multiplex PCR, following a slightly modified ARM-PCR procedure. Multiplex TRBV1-TRBV30 forward primers and a Cbeta reverse primer were used in the first two PCR rounds, each of which was run for about 10 cycles. A final 25-cycle PCR with Deep VentR polymerase added sample barcodes and Illumina adapters. Amplicons of 200-500 bp were gel-purified with a QIAquick gel extraction kit before sequencing. An Illumina HiSeq 2500 was used to sequence the TCRbeta amplicons with 250-bp paired-end reads. On the study's bioinformatics: To recover full CDR3 sequences, reads were quality-trimmed using Trimmomatic v0.33 and paired reads were then merged using FLASH v1.2.11. V, D and J germline segments were assigned to the rearranged TCRbeta sequences by MiGEC v1.2.1b. Clonotype statistics and Shannon-Wiener diversity indices were calculated with VDJtools v1.0.0. Except for diversity analysis, only each sample's 250 most abundant clonotypes were used in subsequent analyses to reduce sampling bias. TCRdb's own reprocessing of the public reads used fastp at Q25 and MiXCR and kept productive beta chains. Each entry is one CDR3 protein sequence, shown with its most common DNA and genes. Here the V and J calls rest on TCRdb's processing, not on the authors' analysis. The sample yields just over 300,000 distinct CDR3 sequences; 50% to 60% were counted once. In total, the top ten clones hold approximately 15% of the sample.

This chain joins TRBV6-5 to TRBJ2-7; 12 bases in the junction line up with TRBD2. Material: peripheral blood. The source of this sequence is a woman aged 25 to 39 with primary liver carcinoma and hepatitis B virus infection. The CDR3 protein is CASSYSTSGSPYEQYF. The sequenced DNA: TGTGCCAGCAGTTACTCGACTAGCGGGAGTCCGTACGAGCAGTACTTC.